This entry describes one T cell receptor (beta chain). A much larger clone is a single base away; this may be a read error. This entry comes from a study of kidney transplant recipient with SARS-CoV-2 infection. Each CDR3 protein is one row after TCRdb ran MiXCR on the reads. The sample has 200,000 to 300,000 distinct CDR3 sequences, around 28% seen once; the top ten hold about 7%. Germline V lookup: CDR1 WSHSY, CDR2 SAAADI. This CDR3 comprises 12 residues. This rearrangement joins TRBV10-2 to TRBJ1-1, with unresolved D. The clonotype originates from a male patient aged 30 to 40 who had COVID-19 and was a kidney transplant recipient. Some of the T cells might come from the graft donor. The sequenced sample was a blood sample, obtained at baseline and between days 110 and 120 from a kidney transplant recipient. The CDR3 region has the DNA TGCGCCAGCAGTGAAAGGTACACTGAAGCTTCCTTT. Amino acid sequence: CASSERYTEASF.